This TCR beta chain was sequenced during a study of blood T cell repertoires in COVID-19. The wider study: COVID-19 samples, acute and convalescent, were from the United States, Italy and Spain. Nucleic acid was either cDNA or gDNA, and it came from T cells, B-cell-depleted T cells, or PBMCs.

Deletions cut 2 bases from V and 8 bases from J, with 9 bases between. CDR3 length equals 13 residues. CDR1 is KGHDR, CDR2 SFDVKD, per germline. As originally analysed: Nucleated cell number was recorded as an estimate derived from reference gene primer amplification. Here immunoSEQ multiplex PCR was the method, and the copy in TCRdb shows in-frame clones only, minus some. V, J and clone size reflect that table, while D and trimming were determined from the DNA. Altogether about 62,000 clones are present, around four fifths being singletons, with the ten largest covering approximately 6%. Sequenced sample: peripheral blood. The sequence was obtained from a human donor in a cohort sampled during active COVID-19. The chain combines TRBV24-1 with TRBJ1-5, with D tentatively TRBD1 (6 bases). This CDR3 reads CATSDSTGKPQHF. The CDR3 nucleotides read TGTGCCACCAGTGATTCGACAGGCAAGCCCCAGCATTTT.